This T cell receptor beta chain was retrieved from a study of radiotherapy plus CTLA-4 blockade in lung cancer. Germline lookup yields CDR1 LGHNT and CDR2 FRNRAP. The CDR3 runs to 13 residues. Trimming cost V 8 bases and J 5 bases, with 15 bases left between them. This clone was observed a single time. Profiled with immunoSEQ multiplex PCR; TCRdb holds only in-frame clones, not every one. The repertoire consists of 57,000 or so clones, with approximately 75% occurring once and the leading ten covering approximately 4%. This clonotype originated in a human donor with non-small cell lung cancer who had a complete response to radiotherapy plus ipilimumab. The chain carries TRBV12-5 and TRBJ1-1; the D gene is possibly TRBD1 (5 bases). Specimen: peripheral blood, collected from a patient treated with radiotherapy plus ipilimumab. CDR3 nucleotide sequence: TGTGCTAGTACTTGGGGGAGGGAAACTGAAGCTTTCTTT. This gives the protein CASTWGRETEAFF. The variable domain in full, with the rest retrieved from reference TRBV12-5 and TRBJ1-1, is DARVTQTPRHKVTEMGQEVTMRCQPILGHNTVFWYRQTMMQGLELLAYFRNRAPLDDSGMPKDRFSAEMPDATLATLKIQPSEPRDSAVYFCASTWGRETEAFFGQGTRLTVV.